Detailed here is one T cell receptor (beta chain). What it binds is unknown. These data are taken from a study of shared clonotypes between healthy human individuals. Study conclusions and caveats: Four donors held 5% to 5.5% of naive CD4 clonotypes in common. Clonotype sharing among donors was expected to depend on sequencing depth.

CDR1 and CDR2 from the germline V gene are GTSNPN and SVGIG (reference sequence). The CDR3 loop spans 14 amino acids. Losses at the gene ends were 0 bases for V and 5 bases for J; bases not matched to a gene: 5. Measured with immunoSEQ multiplex PCR; TCRdb has only the in-frame clones, and not every one. The sample yields roughly 2 million clones, roughly 95% seen once. CD4+ cells underwent separation, giving CD45RA+ naive and CD45RA-negative memory subsets. Sequenced sample: naive CD4+ T cells sorted from blood. Subset here: CD45RA+ positively selected. This sequence was found in a man aged 18 to 29 in good health. The genes are TRBV30 and TRBJ2-5; the match to TRBD1 covers 8 bases. CDR3 sequence reads: CAWSVAGGFETQYF. In DNA form, the CDR3 reads TGTGCCTGGAGTGTGGCAGGGGGCTTTGAGACCCAGTACTTC.